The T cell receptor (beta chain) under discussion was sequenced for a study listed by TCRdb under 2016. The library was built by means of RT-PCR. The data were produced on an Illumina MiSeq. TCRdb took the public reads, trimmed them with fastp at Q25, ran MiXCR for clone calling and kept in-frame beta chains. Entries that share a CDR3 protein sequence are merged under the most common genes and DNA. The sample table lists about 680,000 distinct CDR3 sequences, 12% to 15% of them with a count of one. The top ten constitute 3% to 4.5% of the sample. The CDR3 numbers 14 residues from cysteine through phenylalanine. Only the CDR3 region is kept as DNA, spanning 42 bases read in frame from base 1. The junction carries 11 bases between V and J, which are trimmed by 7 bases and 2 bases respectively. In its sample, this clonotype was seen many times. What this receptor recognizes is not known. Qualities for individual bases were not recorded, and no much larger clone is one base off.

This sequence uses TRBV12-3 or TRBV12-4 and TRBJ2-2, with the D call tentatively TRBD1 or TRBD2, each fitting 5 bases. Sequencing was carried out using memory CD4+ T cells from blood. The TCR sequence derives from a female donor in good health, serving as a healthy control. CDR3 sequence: CASNRDGNTGELFF. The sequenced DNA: TGTGCCAGCAACCGGGACGGCAACACCGGGGAGCTGTTTTTT.